This TCR beta chain was captured by sequencing in a study of blood T cell repertoires in COVID-19 (dated by TCRdb to about 2020). For the wider study: Samples from collaborators originated in the United States, Italy and Spain and spanned both the acute and convalescent phases of COVID-19. The repertoires were made available in a free public database intended to serve as a resource for research on the immune response to SARS-CoV-2. The samples were drawn from the first 160 participants of the ongoing ImmuneRACE study and from under 1,500 subjects provided by 6 global collaborators. A de-identified subject ID, COVID-19 status, age in years and sex were almost always included in the sample metadata. The material from the prospective study consisted of cDNA or gDNA derived from T cells, B-cell-depleted T cells, or PBMCs. Deeply sampled blood TCRbeta repertoires from subjects exposed to, actively infected with, or recovered from COVID-19 were included in the dataset. Where available, HLA class I and class II types were taken from metadata supplied by the sample provider and were not determined by assay-based typing. Broader findings and caveats from the paper: The quantity of clinical and demographic metadata differed by source and by participant and was supplied without curation.

The germline V gene (reference sequence) provides CDR1 GTSNPN and CDR2 SVGIG. The CDR3 measures 14 amino acids from cysteine to phenylalanine. The entry retains the CDR3 DNA only, 42 bases that are in frame from base 1. The V end loses 0 bases and the J end loses 8 bases, and a stretch of 16 bases separates them. As to this clone: Its cognate antigen has yet to be identified. Base qualities are missing; no much larger clone stands one base away.

Each collaborating institution followed its own protocols to collect whole blood in K2EDTA tubes. Collaborator samples were shipped for TCRbeta analysis as frozen whole blood, isolated PBMCs, or DNA extracted from either sample type. TCRbeta CDR3 regions were amplified from genomic DNA using the immunoSEQ Assay, a bias-controlled multiplex PCR. Regarding the original processing steps: The number of nucleated cells in each sample was estimated from the amplification of reference gene primers within the assay. To quantify the absolute abundance of each unique TCRbeta CDR3 rearrangement, sequence reads were collapsed and filtered. For each sample, productive Simpson clonality was calculated as the square root of Simpson's diversity index across productive rearrangements. What TCRdb holds here is the immuneACCESS table cut down to in-frame rearrangements. Part of the clones is not present; checked against another copy, under half of the missing clones reflect an unresolved V gene, and the others are unexplained. The DNA was the basis for D and trimming; V, J and clone size are from that table. A total of about 130,000 clones appear in this sample, around 81% of them only once. The top ten clonotypes cover approximately 10% of the sample.

The V and J genes are TRBV30 and TRBJ1-1; the D segment cannot be called with confidence. Input material: peripheral blood. This TCR derives from a human donor in a cohort sampled during active COVID-19. CDR3 sequence: CAWSVKMGRPEAFF. Here is the DNA: TGTGCCTGGAGTGTTAAAATGGGGAGACCCGAAGCTTTCTTT.